Listed below are T cell receptor beta chains from one sample, sequenced in a study of T cell responses to AZD1222 COVID-19 vaccine. Here immunoSEQ multiplex PCR was the method, and the copy in TCRdb shows in-frame clones only, minus some. The table lists roughly 29,000 clones, roughly 92% of them singletons. The sequences come from peripheral blood, collected on day 0 of AZD1222 vaccination. These receptors were taken from an adult in good health. CDR3s include the opening cysteine and the closing phenylalanine or tryptophan. D genes are given only for firm matches. The size of a clone is reported for some rows only, either as once, few or many, or as a class for expanded clones.

V gene	J gene	clone size	D gene	CDR3 length	CDR3 protein	CDR3 DNA
TRBV5-1	TRBJ2-1	NA	TRBD2	18	CASSLPSGRAGSYNEQFF	TGCGCCAGCAGCTTACCTAGCGGGAGGGCGGGCTCCTACAATGAGCAGTTCTTC
TRBV5-6	TRBJ1-1	NA	NA	12	CASSADGVEAFF	TGTGCCAGCAGCGCTGACGGGGTCGAAGCTTTCTTT
TRBV19	TRBJ2-7	once	NA	13	CASSTPWTDEQYF	TGTGCCAGTAGTACCCCCTGGACAGACGAGCAGTACTTC
TRBV6-5	TRBJ2-7	NA	NA	14	CASSWGATAYEQYF	TGTGCCAGCAGTTGGGGCGCCACGGCCTACGAGCAGTACTTC
TRBV7-6	TRBJ2-2	NA	TRBD2	17	CASSLESGGDLTGELFF	TGTGCCAGCAGCTTAGAAAGCGGGGGGGATTTGACCGGGGAGCTGTTTTTT
TRBV5-1	TRBJ1-4	NA	NA	14	CASSLSVPNEKLFF	TGCGCCAGCAGCTTGTCGGTGCCGAATGAAAAACTGTTTTTT
TRBV7-9	TRBJ2-7	NA	NA	11	CASSFSREQYF	TGTGCCAGCAGCTTCAGTAGAGAGCAGTACTTC
TRBV30	TRBJ1-6	NA	TRBD1	15	CAWSVEDRGNSPLHF	TGTGCCTGGAGTGTAGAGGACAGGGGGAATTCACCCCTCCACTTT
TRBV5-1	TRBJ1-3	NA	TRBD1	17	CASSLAPGGASGNTIYF	TGCGCCAGCAGCTTGGCCCCAGGGGGCGCCTCTGGAAACACCATATATTTT
TRBV5-1	TRBJ2-5	NA	TRBD2	14	CASSLSGGKETQYF	TGCGCCAGCAGCTTGAGCGGGGGGAAAGAGACCCAGTACTTC
TRBV20-1	TRBJ2-3	once	NA	18	CSASSSGPGTANTDTQYF	TGCAGTGCTAGTTCATCAGGTCCCGGGACGGCAAACACAGATACGCAGTATTTT
TRBV15	TRBJ2-1	NA	TRBD2	11	CATGLNNEQFF	TGTGCCACGGGACTAAACAATGAGCAGTTCTTC
TRBV2	TRBJ1-1	NA	NA	13	CASKRKRDTEAFF	TGTGCCAGCAAACGAAAAAGGGACACTGAAGCTTTCTTT
TRBV27	TRBJ1-2	NA	TRBD1	14	CASSSGQGVMGYTF	TGTGCCAGCAGTTCAGGACAGGGGGTGATGGGCTACACCTTC
TRBV6-4	TRBJ2-2	NA	TRBD1	17	CASSFLPGQGASGELFF	TGTGCCAGCAGTTTCCTTCCGGGACAGGGGGCTTCGGGGGAGCTGTTTTTT
TRBV7-9	TRBJ2-7	few	NA	14	CASSPHPSSYEQYF	TGTGCCAGCAGCCCACACCCAAGCTCCTACGAGCAGTACTTC
TRBV9	TRBJ2-1	medium-sized	NA	16	CASSVGLAGIYNEQFF	TGTGCCAGCAGCGTAGGGCTAGCTGGGATCTACAATGAGCAGTTCTTC